This TCR beta chain was sequenced for a study of blood T cell repertoires in COVID-19. Study-wide background: COVID-19 samples, acute and convalescent, were from the United States, Italy and Spain. In each case, the material was cDNA or gDNA derived from T cells, B-cell-depleted T cells, or PBMCs.

TCRdb keeps only in-frame clones here, not all; method: immunoSEQ multiplex PCR. The sample includes 140,000 to 150,000 clones, under 90% of them seen just once. Germline CDR1 and CDR2: SGHRS and YFSETQ. The CDR3 spans 15 residues. V lost 6 bases and J 5 bases, leaving 17 bases between the germline ends. This chain connects TRBV5-1 to TRBJ1-4; tentative D call: TRBD1 (5 bases). The sequence came from a human donor in a cohort sampled during active COVID-19. Source material: peripheral blood. The CDR3 here is CASTPGGGGNEKLFF. As DNA, the CDR3 is TGCGCCAGCACCCCGGGGGGGGGAGGCAATGAAAAACTGTTTTTT.